Below are 4 T cell receptor beta chains sequenced from a single sample in a study of shared clonotypes between healthy human individuals. The protocol was immunoSEQ multiplex PCR, while the TCRdb copy is restricted to in-frame clones and leaves out a portion. The sample carries millions of clones, more than 85% recorded once. Cells designated naive CD8 were CD45RO-negative and were positively selected for CCR7, with terminally differentiated effector memory CD45RA+ cells excluded. Sequenced sample: naive CD8+ T cells from PBMCs. The source is a man aged 18 to 29 in good health. Some clones in this sample may be carry-over from other donors' samples.

The chain employs TRBV7-9 and TRBJ1-4; 10 bases are a match to TRBD1. In germline, CDR1 is SEHNR, CDR2 FQNEAQ (reference sequence). The CDR3 has 15 amino acids. The ends lost 4 bases at V and 7 bases at J; junction bases unmatched: 6. The CDR3, as DNA: TGTGCCAGCAGCTCACCCCGGGACAGGGGTGAAAAACTGTTTTTT. Protein sequence: CASSSPRDRGEKLFF.

The rearrangement links TRBV7-2 to TRBJ2-7; 7 nucleotides match TRBD1. This CDR3 has 15 amino acids. V lost 4 bases to trimming and J lost 2 bases; unmatched junction nucleotides: 8. In germline, CDR1 is SGHTA, CDR2 FQGNSA. Here the CDR3 DNA reads TGTGCCAGCAGCTCGTCTCGGGACAGCACCTACGAGCAGTACTTC. Translating gives CASSSSRDSTYEQYF.

The chain couples TRBV29-1 to TRBJ2-7, with 9 bases matching TRBD1. Germline CDR1 SQVTM, CDR2 ANQGSEA. The V segment lost 3 bases and the J segment 0 bases; nucleotides outside the gene matches: 9. This CDR3 contains 16 residues. DNA for the CDR3: TGCAGCGTTGAGATCCTTGACAGGGGGTCCTCCTACGAGCAGTACTTC. It yields the protein CSVEILDRGSSYEQYF.

In DNA form, the CDR3 reads TGTGCCAGCAGCCCGAGAGGGACTAGCGGACAAGAGACCCAGTACTTC. Its translation is CASSPRGTSGQETQYF. This chain links TRBV7-9 with TRBJ2-5, with 11 bases lining up with TRBD2. Germline trimming cut 5 bases from V and 2 bases from J; bases unmatched to any gene: 7. The CDR3 is 16 residues long. CDR1 is SEHNR and CDR2 is FQNEAQ in the germline V gene (reference sequence).